A single sample is the source of the 29 T cell receptor beta chains below, sequenced in a study of shared clonotypes between healthy human individuals. Naive CD8 isolation took CD45RO-negative cells positively selected for CCR7 and excluded terminally differentiated effector memory CD45RA+ cells. TCRdb's table, derived via immunoSEQ multiplex PCR, lists solely in-frame clones and lacks some. The data contain about 2 million clones, approximately 94% of them seen just once; the ten biggest clones take up 1% to 1.3%. The sequenced sample was naive CD8+ T cells sorted from blood. All receptors come from a young man in good health.

The CDR3: CASSGAGVINQPQHF. CDR3 DNA: TGTGCCAGCAGTGGGGCAGGGGTCATCAATCAGCCCCAGCATTTT. This chain links TRBV6-6 with TRBJ1-5; D perhaps matches TRBD1 (6 bases). Germline-derived CDR1 and CDR2 are MNHNY and SVGAGI (reference sequence). V was clipped by 5 bases and J by 3 bases, with 14 bases between them. This CDR3 is built from 15 residues.

V and J are TRBV4-3 and TRBJ2-7; 7 nucleotides line up with TRBD2. The V and J ends lost 0 bases and 3 bases, in that order; junction bases with no gene match: 11. Germline-derived CDR1 and CDR2 are LGHNA and YSLEER. The CDR3 sequence is 17 residues long. CDR3 residues: CASSQEDSGRGFYEQYF. Here the CDR3 DNA reads TGCGCCAGCAGCCAAGAGGATAGTGGGAGGGGCTTCTACGAGCAGTACTTC.

A word on this clone: The sample holds other DNA sequences that translate to the same CDR3. The V and J genes are TRBV30 and TRBJ2-2; possible D gene TRBD2, 5 bases. The CDR3 is 12 amino acids. Per germline, CDR1 GTSNPN and CDR2 SVGIG (reference sequence). The germline V and J ends were trimmed by 3 bases and 4 bases, with 6 bases remaining between them. CDR3 sequence: CAWSSGTGELFF. CDR3 in DNA: TGTGCCTGGAGCAGCGGCACCGGGGAGCTGTTTTTT.

The chain uses TRBV10-3 and TRBJ2-7; tentative D call: TRBD1 (5 bases). V lost 4 bases and J lost 0, with 10 bases in between. Germline CDR1 ENHRY, CDR2 SYGVKD. The length of the CDR3 is 14 residues. CDR3 residues: CAISGQTSSYEQYF. The DNA for the CDR3 is TGTGCCATCAGTGGACAGACGAGCTCCTACGAGCAGTACTTC.

This sequence joins TRBV23-1 and TRBJ1-2, with TRBD1 matching over 8 bases. TRBV23-1 is reported as an ORF; its role is uncertain. J lost 5 bases, V lost 3 bases, and 8 bases had no gene match. The CDR3 sequence is 15 residues long. The CDR3 loop is CASSHQDRAKYGYTF. The CDR3 nucleotides are TGCGCCAGCAGTCATCAGGACAGGGCGAAATATGGCTACACCTTC.

This clone was detected once. The chain links TRBV4-1 to TRBJ1-1; 10 nucleotides line up with TRBD1. The V gene's germline CDR1 is MGHRA and CDR2 YSYEKL. V lost 1 base, J lost 5 bases, and 16 bases stayed unmatched. This CDR3 is 19 amino acids long. CDR3 sequence: CASSQVAGQGITLGTEAFF. Written as DNA, the CDR3 is TGCGCCAGCAGCCAAGTAGCGGGACAGGGGATCACTTTAGGAACTGAAGCTTTCTTT.

This rearrangement joins TRBV7-8 to TRBJ1-5, with D unresolved. Germline values: CDR1 SGHVS, CDR2 FQNEAQ. CDR3 length equals 13 residues. Trimming removed 2 bases from V and 9 bases from J, with 11 bases in between. CDR3 region: CASSLSAQSPQHF. The CDR3, as DNA: TGTGCCAGCAGCTTATCCGCTCAGTCGCCCCAGCATTTT.

The chain recombines TRBV7-9 with TRBJ2-1; 8 positions match TRBD2. The CDR3 extends over 16 amino acids. Germline-derived CDR1 and CDR2 are SEHNR and FQNEAQ (reference sequence). V shed 5 bases and J 4 bases; nucleotides not matched to a gene: 10. The CDR3 coding sequence is TGTGCCAGCAGCGCAACCTCGGGACTAGGGTACAATGAGCAGTTCTTC. The encoded protein is CASSATSGLGYNEQFF. Drawing the rest from reference TRBV7-9 and TRBJ2-1, the complete variable domain is DTGVSQNPRHKITKRGQNVTFRCDPISEHNRLYWYRQTLGQGPEFLTYFQNEAQLEKSRLLSDRFSAERPKGSFSTLEIQRTEQGDSAMYLCASSATSGLGYNEQFFGPGTRLTVL.

The gene calls are TRBV6-1 and TRBJ1-5; maybe TRBD1 (6 bases). The CDR3 covers 16 residues. The V gene's germline CDR1 is MNHNS and CDR2 SASEGT. Trimming took off 1 base at V and 0 bases at J, with 10 bases between the two ends. The CDR3 protein is CASSEVDRNSNQPQHF. The CDR3 nucleotides are TGTGCCAGCAGTGAAGTCGACAGGAATAGCAATCAGCCCCAGCATTTT.

V usage is TRBV4-1 and J usage is TRBJ2-5; tentative D call: TRBD1 (5 bases). V shed 2 bases and J shed 0 bases, with 10 bases lying between them. CDR3 size: 15 residues. CDR1 MGHRA and CDR2 YSYEKL come from the germline V gene. CDR3 region: CASSQTQEYQETQYF. The DNA for the CDR3 is TGCGCCAGCAGCCAAACACAGGAGTACCAAGAGACCCAGTACTTC.

The V call is TRBV5-6, the J call TRBJ2-7; 11 positions match TRBD1. The CDR3 length is 16 residues. Germline V CDR1 and CDR2: SGHDT, YYEEEE. V was clipped by 4 bases and J by 4 bases; unmatched bases: 10. The CDR3 region has the DNA TGTGCCAGCAGCGAGATAGGGACAGGGGGTGAATACGAGCAGTACTTC. The encoded protein is CASSEIGTGGEYEQYF.

J is TRBJ2-1 and V is TRBV9; D not certain. Germline V gives CDR1 SGDLS, CDR2 YYNGEE. The CDR3 loop spans 13 amino acids. The V end was cut by 4 bases, the J end by 7 bases, with 12 bases between. The CDR3 region has the DNA TGTGCCAGCAGCCCACCGAACGGGAATGAGCAGTTCTTC. Amino acid sequence: CASSPPNGNEQFF.

The chain is built from TRBV4-1 and TRBJ2-7; 8 bases line up with TRBD1. Germline V lookup: CDR1 MGHRA, CDR2 YSYEKL. J lost 5 bases, V lost 5 bases, and 5 bases had no gene match. This CDR3 comprises 13 residues. The CDR3 region has the DNA TGCGCCAGCAGCGAACAGGGGGTGAACGAGCAGTACTTC. This gives the protein CASSEQGVNEQYF.

The chain employs TRBV27 and TRBJ2-1; 7 bases align to TRBD1. CDR3 length: 16 residues. After removal of 1 base from V and 0 bases from J, the junction contained 3 bases not matched to a gene. Looked up from germline, CDR1 is MNHEY and CDR2 is SMNVEV (reference sequence). In DNA form, the CDR3 reads TGTGCCAGCAGTTTATTACGGACAGGCTCCTACAATGAGCAGTTCTTC. Translating gives CASSLLRTGSYNEQFF.

The chain combines TRBV19 with TRBJ2-1, with D possibly TRBD2 on 7 matching bases. This CDR3 has 14 residues. V was cut by 6 bases and J by 4 bases, with 13 bases left in between. Germline CDR1 reads LNHDA; CDR2 reads SQIVND (reference sequence). The chain's CDR3 is CASRRGAGYNEQFF. CDR3 nucleotides: TGTGCCAGTAGACGGGGGGCCGGATACAATGAGCAGTTCTTC.

The rearrangement links TRBV30 to TRBJ2-5; TRBD2 aligns across 9 bases. Trimming cost V 5 bases and J 1 base; bases outside gene matches: 2. This CDR3 is 13 amino acids long. Per germline, CDR1 GTSNPN and CDR2 SVGIG (reference sequence). The CDR3 is CAWVTSGQETQYF. The CDR3 region has the DNA TGTGCCTGGGTGACTAGCGGCCAAGAGACCCAGTACTTC.

J is TRBJ1-5 and V is TRBV27, with unresolved D. Looked up from germline, CDR1 is MNHEY and CDR2 is SMNVEV (reference sequence). The V end lost 6 bases, the J end lost 3 bases, and 18 bases lay between the germline ends. This CDR3 spans 16 amino acids. Here the CDR3 DNA reads TGTGCCAGCAGCTCAGCGTCGAGGAGGGCCAATCAGCCCCAGCATTTT. It yields the protein CASSSASRRANQPQHF.

J is TRBJ2-5 and V is TRBV5-4, with 9 bases identical to TRBD2. The CDR3 has 16 amino acids. Germline loops: CDR1 SGHNT, CDR2 YYREEE (reference sequence). V shed 1 base and J 2 bases; nucleotides not matched to a gene: 6. CDR3 DNA sequence: TGTGCCAGCAGCTTGAGTAGCGGGGGAAAACAAGAGACCCAGTACTTC. Translating it yields CASSLSSGGKQETQYF.

The J gene is TRBJ2-3, the V gene TRBV27; D not certain. V was pared by 7 bases and J by 2 bases, with 10 bases between. This CDR3 has 13 amino acids. The germline gives CDR1 MNHEY, CDR2 SMNVEV (reference sequence). This chain's CDR3 is CASKSYLTDTQYF. The CDR3 region has the DNA TGTGCCAGCAAGTCCTACCTCACAGATACGCAGTATTTT.

This chain links TRBV5-1 with TRBJ2-7; 7 positions agree with TRBD1. CDR3 length: 15 amino acids. Germline V gene data show CDR1 as SGHRS and CDR2 as YFSETQ. Trimming removed 3 bases from V and 0 bases from J; junction bases left unmatched: 6. The CDR3 is CASSWGQSSSYEQYF. In DNA form, the CDR3 reads TGCGCCAGCAGCTGGGGACAGTCAAGCTCCTACGAGCAGTACTTC.

This clone was picked up one time. The chain carries TRBV19 and TRBJ1-3; D may be TRBD1 (5 bases). Trimming took 5 bases from V and 3 from J, leaving 8 bases between them. The CDR3 has 13 amino acids. Germline lookup yields CDR1 LNHDA and CDR2 SQIVND (reference sequence). The CDR3 is CASSYDSGNTIYF. Here the CDR3 DNA reads TGTGCCAGTAGTTACGACAGTGGAAACACCATATATTTT.

The J gene is TRBJ2-3, the V gene TRBV9, with 7 bases identical to TRBD2. J lost 2 bases, V lost 4 bases, and 16 bases had no gene match. Germline CDR1 reads SGDLS; CDR2 reads YYNGEE. The CDR3 is 18 amino acids. The CDR3 here is CASSPIMTSPIHTDTQYF. CDR3 bases: TGTGCCAGCAGCCCGATCATGACTAGCCCCATTCACACAGATACGCAGTATTTT. The full variable domain, its missing parts supplied by reference TRBV9 and TRBJ2-3, is DSGVTQTPKHLITATGQRVTLRCSPRSGDLSVYWYQQSLDQGLQFLIQYYNGEERAKGNILERFSAQQFPDLHSELNLSSLELGDSALYFCASSPIMTSPIHTDTQYFGPGTRLTVL.

This clone was detected once. The chain couples TRBV7-9 to TRBJ2-1; TRBD1 matches 7 bases. Per germline, CDR1 SEHNR and CDR2 FQNEAQ (reference sequence). This CDR3 is built from 16 residues. The junction had 12 bases not matched to a gene; V was cut back by 6 bases and J by 4 bases. CDR3 sequence (DNA): TGTGCCAGCAGTCTCCAGGGGGTCGGCCAGTACAATGAGCAGTTCTTC. Encoded protein: CASSLQGVGQYNEQFF. The full variable domain, in which reference TRBV7-9 and TRBJ2-1 provide the parts outside the CDR3, is DTGVSQNPRHKITKRGQNVTFRCDPISEHNRLYWYRQTLGQGPEFLTYFQNEAQLEKSRLLSDRFSAERPKGSFSTLEIQRTEQGDSAMYLCASSLQGVGQYNEQFFGPGTRLTVL.

As DNA, the CDR3 is TGTGCCAGCAGTCTCGGGTTGGGTGAAGCTTTCTTT. As protein: CASSLGLGEAFF. The chain employs TRBV5-4 and TRBJ1-1; no clear D. Germline CDR1 reads SGHNT; CDR2 reads YYREEE (reference sequence). There are 12 residues in the CDR3. Trimming took off 5 bases at V and 7 bases at J, with 12 bases between the two ends. Supplemented by reference TRBV5-4 and TRBJ1-1, the full variable domain reads ETGVTQSPTHLIKTRGQQVTLRCSSQSGHNTVSWYQQALGQGPQFIFQYYREEENGRGNFPPRFSGLQFPNYSSELNVNALELDDSALYLCASSLGLGEAFFGQGTRLTVV.

The J gene is TRBJ1-2, the V gene TRBV28; the match to TRBD1 covers 8 bases. Germline lookup yields CDR1 MDHEN and CDR2 SYDVKM. Trimming at V came to 8 bases and at J to 4 bases, leaving 18 bases not matched to a gene. The CDR3 runs to 17 residues. The CDR3 region is CASGQLDRESGFYGYTF. The CDR3 nucleotides read TGTGCCAGCGGTCAGTTGGACAGGGAATCTGGTTTCTATGGCTACACCTTC.

CDR3 nucleotides: TGTGCCTGGAGTGTCGGGGCGGATACGCGATCACAGTTCTTC. Residues: CAWSVGADTRSQFF. The chain employs TRBV30 and TRBJ2-1; D possibly matches TRBD1 or TRBD2 (5 bases each). Trimming took off 0 bases at V and 13 bases at J, with 19 bases between the two ends. CDR1 and CDR2 from the germline V gene are GTSNPN and SVGIG (reference sequence). This CDR3 has 14 residues.

This chain uses TRBV27 with TRBJ2-7, with TRBD1 matching over 7 bases. V shed 6 bases and J 2 bases; nucleotides not matched to a gene: 10. The CDR3 length is 15 residues. The germline V gene has CDR1 MNHEY and CDR2 SMNVEV (reference sequence). CDR3 amino acids: CASSFSGGNPYEQYF. In nucleotides, the CDR3 is TGTGCCAGCAGCTTCTCAGGGGGAAACCCCTACGAGCAGTACTTC.

This chain connects TRBV5-1 to TRBJ2-2; D is perhaps TRBD1 or TRBD2 (5 bases each). V lost 1 base and J lost 2, with 9 bases in between. This CDR3 has 15 residues. Germline CDR1 SGHRS, CDR2 YFSETQ. CDR3 in amino acids: CASSLPGPNTGELFF. In DNA, the CDR3 is TGCGCCAGCAGCTTGCCGGGACCTAACACCGGGGAGCTGTTTTTT.

The chain combines TRBV4-3 with TRBJ2-7, with unresolved D. The CDR3 loop spans 15 amino acids. The germline V and J ends were trimmed by 0 bases and 3 bases, with 12 bases remaining between them. The germline V gene encodes CDR1 LGHNA and CDR2 YSLEER. The CDR3: CASSQDTGAIYEQYF. The CDR3, as DNA: TGCGCCAGCAGCCAAGATACCGGAGCGATCTACGAGCAGTACTTC.